This T cell receptor (beta chain) was documented in a study of blood T cell repertoires in COVID-19. Germline loops: CDR1 MDHEN, CDR2 SYDVKM. The CDR3 totals 11 residues. The V end was cut by 6 bases, the J end by 0 bases, with 3 bases between. The table came from immunoSEQ multiplex PCR; TCRdb's copy has only in-frame clones and leaves some out. The data contain 48,000 or so clones, 85% to 90% of them singletons. V gene TRBV28 combines with J gene TRBJ2-7; D is ambiguous. The clonotype originates from a woman of 80 years or more with COVID-19, enrolled during active disease. Material for sequencing was peripheral blood. DNA for the CDR3: TGTGCCAGCAGCTTCTCCTACGAGCAGTACTTC. Its protein is CASSFSYEQYF.